This paragraph reports one T cell receptor beta chain. TCRdb keeps only in-frame clones here, not all; method: immunoSEQ multiplex PCR. The sample yields about 660,000 clones, about 87% seen once. The data are from a study of shared T cell receptors in the human thymus. The CDR3 length is 19 residues. The V and J ends lost 0 bases and 4 bases, in that order; junction bases with no gene match: 12. The V gene's germline CDR1 is MDHEN and CDR2 SYDVKM. These records were also assigned to another study, of human thymus T cells. That work adds: Related research examined unrelated individuals and reported that their thymic repertoires overlapped highly.

The source material was thymocytes. The clonotype originates from a boy younger than two with a congenital heart defect. The chain uses TRBV28 and TRBJ2-1, with 10 bases aligning to TRBD2. In DNA form, the CDR3 reads TGTGCCAGCAGTTTATGGCACACCCGGACTAGCGGTCTTTACAATGAGCAGTTCTTC. Residues: CASSLWHTRTSGLYNEQFF.